This is a list of T cell receptor beta chains from one sample in a study of human T cells and chemical hapten exposure. MiXCR was run by TCRdb on the RACE reads, yielding one entry per CDR3 protein. The sample includes over 85,000 distinct CDR3 sequences, 10% to 12% of them seen just once. Sequencing used whole blood, obtained in connection with sensitization to the hapten diphenylcyclopropenone (DPC). Receptors originate from a woman in her sixties or seventies with alopecia areata. Some clones in this sample may be carry-over from other donors' samples. Each CDR3 is given with its conserved first and last residue. A D gene is named only where the DNA matches it firmly. Clone size is stated in some rows and not others, as once, few, many or a class when expanded.

DNA: TGCAGTGAAGGGACCGCTTCGGGCCAGTACTTC
CDR3: CSEGTASGQYF
D: -
size: many
J: TRBJ2-7
V: TRBV20-1

DNA: TGTGCCAGCACCGCTAGCGGGGCCTACGAGCAGTACTTC
CDR3: CASTASGAYEQYF
D: TRBD2
size: many
J: TRBJ2-7
V: TRBV6-1

DNA: TGTGCCAGCAGCTCCCGGGACGGCAAAAACATTCAGTACTTC
CDR3: CASSSRDGKNIQYF
D: -
size: few
J: TRBJ2-4
V: TRBV7-9

DNA: TGCAGTGCTAGAGCGTCAGGAGGACTCAATCAGCCCCAGCATTTT
CDR3: CSARASGGLNQPQHF
D: -
size: -
J: TRBJ1-5
V: TRBV20-1

DNA: TGTGCCAGCACCTTACCGGGGAACTATGGCTACACCTTC
CDR3: CASTLPGNYGYTF
D: -
size: many
J: TRBJ1-2
V: TRBV12-3/TRBV12-4

DNA: TGTGCTAGCAGCTTATTGGGCACAGATACGCAGTATTTT
CDR3: CASSLLGTDTQYF
D: -
size: many
J: TRBJ2-3
V: TRBV7-7

DNA: TGTGCCATCAGCGGGGGATGGAGTACGCAGTATTTT
CDR3: CAISGGWSTQYF
D: -
size: many
J: TRBJ2-3
V: TRBV10-3

DNA: TGTGCCAGCAGTTTTTTTCAGCTTAGCACCGGGGAGCTGTTTTTT
CDR3: CASSFFQLSTGELFF
D: -
size: many
J: TRBJ2-2
V: TRBV2

DNA: TGTGCCAGCAGCGATACAGGGGGTAGAGCAACTAATGAAAAACTGTTTTTT
CDR3: CASSDTGGRATNEKLFF
D: TRBD1
size: many
J: TRBJ1-4
V: TRBV7-9

DNA: TGTGCCAGCAGCCCCCGGGCTAGCGGGGGCTATGAGCAGTTCTTC
CDR3: CASSPRASGGYEQFF
D: TRBD2
size: few
J: TRBJ2-1
V: TRBV6-6

DNA: TGTGCCAGCAGCAAGATGACGGCGGGGACTGAAGCTTTCTTT
CDR3: CASSKMTAGTEAFF
D: -
size: -
J: TRBJ1-1
V: TRBV3-1

DNA: TGTGCCAGCAGCCGTACTGGGGGAAACACCATATATTTT
CDR3: CASSRTGGNTIYF
D: -
size: many
J: TRBJ1-3
V: TRBV27

DNA: TGTGCCAGCAGCCCTAAACGGGGAACCTCTAGCACAGATACGCAGTATTTT
CDR3: CASSPKRGTSSTDTQYF
D: -
size: many
J: TRBJ2-3
V: TRBV7-9

DNA: TGTGCCAGCAGCCAAGGGGGGGCCTACACTGAAGCTTTCTTT
CDR3: CASSQGGAYTEAFF
D: -
size: few
J: TRBJ1-1
V: TRBV3-1

DNA: TGTGCCAGCAGTTCGTCATGGGGAAACACCATATATTTT
CDR3: CASSSSWGNTIYF
D: -
size: -
J: TRBJ1-3
V: TRBV12-3/TRBV12-4

DNA: TGTGCCATCAGTGAAGGAACCAGGGAGCAGTACTTC
CDR3: CAISEGTREQYF
D: -
size: many
J: TRBJ2-7
V: TRBV10-3

DNA: TGCGCCAGCAGTCCGGGACAGGGGGCGCGCGGCACCGGGGAGCTGTTTTTT
CDR3: CASSPGQGARGTGELFF
D: TRBD1
size: few
J: TRBJ2-2
V: TRBV5-1

DNA: TGTGCCACGGGGCCTCTGGACTATGGCTACACCTTC
CDR3: CATGPLDYGYTF
D: -
size: many
J: TRBJ1-2
V: TRBV7-9

DNA: TGTGCCAGCAGTGAAAGCTGGGGGGACTTAGCTGAAGCTTTCTTT
CDR3: CASSESWGDLAEAFF
D: -
size: many
J: TRBJ1-1
V: TRBV25-1

DNA: TGCAGTGCTAGTCGACAGGTCCATAGCAATCAGCCCCAGCATTTT
CDR3: CSASRQVHSNQPQHF
D: -
size: -
J: TRBJ1-5
V: TRBV20-1

DNA: TGCAGTGCGGGACCAGGGGTCGAGCAGTACTTC
CDR3: CSAGPGVEQYF
D: -
size: many
J: TRBJ2-7
V: TRBV20-1

DNA: TGTGCCAGCAGTTACTCGAGGGGTCCACACCAGGCTTTCTTT
CDR3: CASSYSRGPHQAFF
D: -
size: few
J: TRBJ1-1
V: TRBV6-5

DNA: TGTGCCAGCAGAAGTTCGGCTGAAGCTTTCTTT
CDR3: CASRSSAEAFF
D: -
size: many
J: TRBJ1-1
V: TRBV3-1

DNA: TGTGCCAGCAGCCAAGGACAGGGCTACACCTTC
CDR3: CASSQGQGYTF
D: -
size: few
J: TRBJ1-2
V: TRBV3-1

DNA: TGTGCCAGCAGTTTCGTGACTAGCGGGGATAGGGGGCAGTACTTC
CDR3: CASSFVTSGDRGQYF
D: TRBD2
size: -
J: TRBJ2-7
V: TRBV28

DNA: TGTGCCAGCAGCTTATTGGACAGGGGGCGAGAGACCCAGTACTTC
CDR3: CASSLLDRGRETQYF
D: TRBD1
size: few
J: TRBJ2-5
V: TRBV5-6

DNA: TGCAGCGTTGACTCCCAGAAGAACTATGGCTACACCTTC
CDR3: CSVDSQKNYGYTF
D: -
size: few
J: TRBJ1-2
V: TRBV29-1

DNA: TGTGCCAGCAGTTTGACAGGGAACTATGGCTACACCTTC
CDR3: CASSLTGNYGYTF
D: TRBD1
size: many
J: TRBJ1-2
V: TRBV27

DNA: TGTGCCAGCAGGCCCGAAAGAATGGATTCACCCCTCCACTTT
CDR3: CASRPERMDSPLHF
D: -
size: few
J: TRBJ1-6
V: TRBV7-9

DNA: TGTGCCAGCAGCTTAGTACTAGCGGGGGGGCCGAACACCGGGGAGCTGTTTTTT
CDR3: CASSLVLAGGPNTGELFF
D: TRBD2
size: many
J: TRBJ2-2
V: TRBV7-6

DNA: TGTACCAGCAGTAAAAACCGGGACAGCAACTATGGCTACACCTTC
CDR3: CTSSKNRDSNYGYTF
D: TRBD1
size: -
J: TRBJ1-2
V: TRBV2

DNA: TGTGCCAGTAGTATCGTCCCGGCAGGGGGCGTCACCGGGGAGCTGTTTTTT
CDR3: CASSIVPAGGVTGELFF
D: TRBD1
size: many
J: TRBJ2-2
V: TRBV19

DNA: TGTGCCAGCAGCGTTGGGACGGAGAATCAGCCCCAGCATTTT
CDR3: CASSVGTENQPQHF
D: -
size: few
J: TRBJ1-5
V: TRBV9

DNA: TGCGCCAGCAGCTTGGAGGCGTCCTATAATTCACCCCTCCACTTT
CDR3: CASSLEASYNSPLHF
D: -
size: few
J: TRBJ1-6
V: TRBV5-1

DNA: TGCAGTGCTAGGGCGCCCCGACTAGCGGGAGCCGAGCAGTACTTC
CDR3: CSARAPRLAGAEQYF
D: TRBD2
size: -
J: TRBJ2-7
V: TRBV20-1

DNA: TGCGCCAGCAGGTACGGGACTACTCCCTACAATGAGCAGTTCTTC
CDR3: CASRYGTTPYNEQFF
D: TRBD2
size: many
J: TRBJ2-1
V: TRBV5-1